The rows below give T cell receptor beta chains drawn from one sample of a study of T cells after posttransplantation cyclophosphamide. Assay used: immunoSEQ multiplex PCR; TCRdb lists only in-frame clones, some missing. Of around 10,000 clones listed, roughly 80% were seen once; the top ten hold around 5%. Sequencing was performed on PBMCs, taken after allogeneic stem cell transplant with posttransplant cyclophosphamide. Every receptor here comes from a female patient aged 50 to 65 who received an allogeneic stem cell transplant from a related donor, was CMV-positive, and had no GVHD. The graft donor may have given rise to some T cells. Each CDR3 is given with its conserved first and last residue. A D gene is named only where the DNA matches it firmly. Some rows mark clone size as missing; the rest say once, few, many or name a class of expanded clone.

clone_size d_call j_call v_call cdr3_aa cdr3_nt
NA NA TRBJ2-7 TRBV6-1 CASSVGSEQYF TGTGCCAGCAGTGTGGGGAGCGAGCAGTACTTC
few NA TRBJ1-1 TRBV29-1 CSVEGRRFEAFF TGCAGCGTTGAAGGTCGCAGATTTGAAGCTTTCTTT
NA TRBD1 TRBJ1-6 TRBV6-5 CASSDRDRSYSLHF TGTGCCAGCAGTGACCGGGACAGATCTTACTCCCTCCACTTT
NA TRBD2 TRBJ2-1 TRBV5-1 CASTLAGASNEQFF TGCGCCAGCACCCTAGCGGGGGCATCCAATGAGCAGTTCTTC
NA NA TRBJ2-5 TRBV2 CASHGGAGQETQYF TGTGCCAGCCACGGCGGCGCGGGCCAAGAGACCCAGTACTTC
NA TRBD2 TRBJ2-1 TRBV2 CASSRLAGEAGEQFF TGTGCCAGCAGTCGACTAGCGGGGGAGGCTGGTGAGCAGTTCTTC
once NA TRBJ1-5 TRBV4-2 CASSQEIGRQFSNQPQHF TGTGCCAGCAGCCAAGAAATAGGGAGGCAGTTTAGCAATCAGCCCCAGCATTTT
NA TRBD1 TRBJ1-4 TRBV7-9 CASSQQGVNEKLFF TGTGCCAGCAGTCAGCAGGGGGTTAATGAAAAACTGTTTTTT
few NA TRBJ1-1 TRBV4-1 CASRGLLLNTEAFF TGCGCCAGCAGGGGGCTCCTCCTGAACACTGAAGCTTTCTTT
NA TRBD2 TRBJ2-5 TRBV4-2 CASSPETSGGQETQYF TGTGCCAGCAGCCCAGAGACTAGCGGGGGACAAGAGACCCAGTACTTC
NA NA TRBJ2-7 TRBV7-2 CASSLGAGYEQYF TGTGCCAGCAGCTTAGGAGCCGGCTACGAGCAGTACTTC
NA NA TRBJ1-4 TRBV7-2 CASSLGTERELFF TGTGCCAGCAGCTTAGGAACGGAGCGAGAACTGTTTTTT
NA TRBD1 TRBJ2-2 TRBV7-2 CASSLGQGLIPGELFF TGTGCCAGCAGCTTAGGACAGGGTCTCATCCCCGGGGAGCTGTTTTTT
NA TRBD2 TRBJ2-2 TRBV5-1 CASNAGGTGELFF TGCGCCAGCAACGCGGGAGGCACCGGGGAGCTGTTTTTT
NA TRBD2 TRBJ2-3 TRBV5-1 CASSAGLAPTSTDTQYF TGCGCCAGCAGCGCAGGACTAGCCCCCACCAGCACAGATACGCAGTATTTT
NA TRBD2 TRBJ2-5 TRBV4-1 CASSQVAGGTETQYF TGCGCCAGCAGCCAGGTAGCGGGGGGGACAGAGACCCAGTACTTC
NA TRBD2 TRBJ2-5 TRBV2 CASSAGLAGDQETQYF TGTGCCAGCAGTGCCGGACTAGCAGGGGACCAAGAGACCCAGTACTTC
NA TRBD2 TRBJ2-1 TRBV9 CASSVAGLAGVYNEQFF TGTGCCAGCAGCGTAGCTGGGCTAGCGGGGGTGTACAATGAGCAGTTCTTC
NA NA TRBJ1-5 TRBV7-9 CASSSGRGGSNQPQHF TGTGCCAGCAGCTCGGGTCGGGGTGGGAGCAATCAGCCCCAGCATTTT
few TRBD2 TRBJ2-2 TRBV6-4 CASLARGGGAAGELFF TGTGCCAGCCTCGCGAGGGGCGGGGGGGCCGCCGGGGAGCTGTTTTTT
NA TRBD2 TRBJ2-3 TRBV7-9 CASSLYPAGGPGTDTQYF TGTGCCAGCAGCTTATATCCGGCGGGGGGGCCTGGCACAGATACGCAGTATTTT
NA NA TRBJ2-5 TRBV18 CASSPLQDKQETQYF TGTGCCAGCTCGCCGTTACAAGACAAACAAGAGACCCAGTACTTC
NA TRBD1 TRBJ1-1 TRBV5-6 CASRQGRTEAFF TGTGCCAGCCGACAGGGAAGAACTGAAGCTTTCTTT
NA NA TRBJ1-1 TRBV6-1 CASSERGTEAFF TGTGCCAGCAGTGAACGGGGGACTGAAGCTTTCTTT
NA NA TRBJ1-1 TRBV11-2 CASSLQRVLGEAFF TGTGCCAGCAGCTTACAGAGGGTTCTAGGTGAAGCTTTCTTT
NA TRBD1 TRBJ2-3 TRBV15 CATSRGGTGGGTQYF TGTGCCACCAGCAGAGGAGGGACAGGGGGCGGTACGCAGTATTTT
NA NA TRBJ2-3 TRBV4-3 CASSQDTGTDTQYF TGCGCCAGCAGCCAAGATACAGGGACAGATACGCAGTATTTT
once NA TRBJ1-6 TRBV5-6 CASSRAGRDSYNSPLHF TGTGCCAGCAGCCGGGCGGGGAGGGACTCCTATAATTCACCCCTCCACTTT
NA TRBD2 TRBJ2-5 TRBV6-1 CASRWAGGATQYF TGTGCCAGCAGGTGGGCGGGGGGCGCGACCCAGTACTTC
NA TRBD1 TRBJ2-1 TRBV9 CASSVVTGINEQFF TGTGCCAGCAGCGTAGTGACAGGGATCAATGAGCAGTTCTTC
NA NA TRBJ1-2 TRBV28 CASSFIGGYTF TGTGCCAGCAGTTTCATCGGGGGCTACACCTTC
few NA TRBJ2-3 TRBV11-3 CASSLGSAVTDTQYF TGTGCCAGCAGCTTAGGCTCAGCGGTAACAGATACGCAGTATTTT